This is a list of T cell receptor beta chains from one sample in a study of CD8 T cells in Susac syndrome. TCRdb called the immunoSEQ multiplex PCR reads again in MiXCR, with one record for every CDR3 protein. The top ten hold about 0.12% of the sample, which has some 120,000 distinct CDR3 sequences, roughly 94% seen once. The sample comprised CD4+ T cells from PBMCs. These TCRs come from a human donor with multiple sclerosis. Both conserved end residues are trimmed from each CDR3. Each record gives: CDR3 protein, V gene, clone size, D gene. The D gene is left open where the match is weak. Clone size appears in some rows only: once, few, many, or a class for an expanded clone.

SAGDYGYT TRBV20-1 - -
AGSSGGAVSEQY TRBV5-4 - TRBD2
ASSLLAASSYNEQF TRBV28 - -
ASSLQRGGRNEQF TRBV7-9 - TRBD2
ASSFTTGELF TRBV6-6 - -
ASSLQPGGNTEAF TRBV7-8 - -
ASSFGQGQETQY TRBV5-1 few TRBD1
ASSVTGTDSPLH TRBV9 - -
ASGQGRGTHEQY TRBV7-2 - TRBD1
ASSVGADPSTEQY TRBV9 - -
ASSERAGAGSPLH TRBV7-2 - -
ASRQRTGDGYT TRBV12-3/TRBV12-4 - TRBD1
AWSLIGRRTEAF TRBV30 - -
ASSQGTGGANVLT TRBV3-1 - -
ASSDQRETQY TRBV6-2/TRBV6-3 - -
ASSSAQLNTEAF TRBV27 once -
ASSLDGSYYEQY TRBV12-3/TRBV12-4 - -
AWSAQGMNTEAF TRBV30 - -
ASSLSGGPNTEAF TRBV6-2/TRBV6-3 once -
ASSSGTGGGRPQH TRBV5-1 - TRBD1
ASSLGSYGYT TRBV12-3/TRBV12-4 few -
ASSPGTPAGELF TRBV7-2 - -